The clone carrying this T cell receptor beta chain came up a few times. This record comes from a study of blood T cells in healthy people across ages. Alongside a J-beta primer mix, a sample-barcoded 5' primer served in a second PCR lasting 7 to 11 cycles. Every cDNA was tagged by a template-switch adaptor with 12 random nucleotides. TCRdb re-analysed the 5' RACE reads in MiXCR, keeping a single row per CDR3 protein. The sample holds around 800,000 distinct CDR3 sequences, roughly 24% seen once. This CDR3 is built from 15 residues. The trim removed 5 bases at V and 6 bases at J, leaving 7 bases unmatched. This sample was shared with a second study, whose subject was T cells of mothers and their children. Per that paper: Persistent microchimeric T cell clones were sought, and none were detected.

This sequence originates from a boy younger than 18 in good health. This sequence joins TRBV12-3 or TRBV12-4 and TRBJ1-1, with 12 bases identical to TRBD1. Sequencing used blood. CDR3 loop: CASSLRDRGRAEAFF. In DNA, the CDR3 is TGTGCCAGCAGTCTCCGGGACAGGGGGCGCGCTGAAGCTTTCTTT.